These T cell receptor beta chains were read from a single sample in a study of blood T cell repertoires in COVID-19. Generated by immunoSEQ multiplex PCR, the TCRdb table keeps only in-frame clones and is missing some. The data show fewer than 350,000 clones, about 76% seen once. Material for sequencing was peripheral blood. These receptor sequences come from a woman aged 60 to 75 with active or convalescent COVID-19. CDR3s include the opening cysteine and the closing phenylalanine or tryptophan. D genes are given only for firm matches. Clone size is given for some rows only: seen once, a few or many times, or a class if the clone is expanded.

d_gene: .; v_gene: TRBV7-2; j_gene: TRBJ1-1; abundance: once; CDR3aa: CASSGRVLGYTEAFF; CDR3nt: TGTGCCAGCAGCGGCAGGGTTCTAGGGTACACTGAAGCTTTCTTT
d_gene: TRBD2; v_gene: TRBV7-3; j_gene: TRBJ2-3; abundance: .; CDR3aa: CASSDRAGARDTQYF; CDR3nt: TGTGCCAGCAGCGACCGAGCGGGGGCTAGAGATACGCAGTATTTT
d_gene: .; v_gene: TRBV6-5; j_gene: TRBJ1-2; abundance: .; CDR3aa: CASRHPGNGYTF; CDR3nt: TGTGCCAGCAGGCACCCAGGAAATGGCTACACCTTC
d_gene: TRBD1; v_gene: TRBV18; j_gene: TRBJ1-2; abundance: .; CDR3aa: CASSPGQGIYGYTF; CDR3nt: TGTGCCAGCTCACCCGGACAGGGTATCTATGGCTACACCTTC
d_gene: .; v_gene: TRBV29-1; j_gene: TRBJ2-7; abundance: .; CDR3aa: CSVLLASSYEQYF; CDR3nt: TGCAGCGTTCTCCTAGCGAGTTCCTACGAGCAGTACTTC
d_gene: .; v_gene: TRBV4-1; j_gene: TRBJ1-3; abundance: .; CDR3aa: CASSQGPTQGSGNTIYF; CDR3nt: TGCGCCAGCAGCCAAGGCCCAACTCAGGGTTCGGGAAACACCATATATTTT
d_gene: .; v_gene: TRBV5-1; j_gene: TRBJ2-3; abundance: .; CDR3aa: CASSLMEGSTDTQYF; CDR3nt: TGCGCCAGCAGTTTGATGGAGGGAAGCACAGATACGCAGTATTTT
d_gene: TRBD2; v_gene: TRBV30; j_gene: TRBJ2-7; abundance: .; CDR3aa: CAWGGGAYEQYF; CDR3nt: TGTGCCTGGGGCGGGGGAGCCTACGAGCAGTACTTC
d_gene: .; v_gene: TRBV29-1; j_gene: TRBJ1-1; abundance: .; CDR3aa: CSVGENTEAFF; CDR3nt: TGCAGCGTAGGAGAGAACACTGAAGCTTTCTTT
d_gene: TRBD1; v_gene: TRBV2; j_gene: TRBJ1-1; abundance: .; CDR3aa: CASSGPTGLNTEAFF; CDR3nt: TGTGCCAGCAGTGGCCCGACAGGGCTGAACACTGAAGCTTTCTTT
d_gene: .; v_gene: TRBV13; j_gene: TRBJ2-7; abundance: .; CDR3aa: CASSSTGGSPLLYEQYF; CDR3nt: TGTGCCAGCAGCTCAACCGGGGGTTCTCCCCTTTTGTACGAGCAGTACTTC
d_gene: .; v_gene: TRBV29-1; j_gene: TRBJ2-3; abundance: .; CDR3aa: CSVGQETDTQYF; CDR3nt: TGCAGCGTTGGACAGGAGACAGATACGCAGTATTTT
d_gene: .; v_gene: TRBV11-2; j_gene: TRBJ1-6; abundance: .; CDR3aa: CASSSSPAGHNSPLHF; CDR3nt: TGTGCCAGCAGCTCCAGCCCTGCAGGGCATAATTCACCCCTCCACTTT
d_gene: TRBD2; v_gene: TRBV7-2; j_gene: TRBJ2-1; abundance: many; CDR3aa: CASSLTAGVPGGEQFF; CDR3nt: TGTGCCAGCAGCTTAACTGCGGGGGTCCCGGGCGGTGAGCAGTTCTTC
d_gene: TRBD1; v_gene: TRBV9; j_gene: TRBJ2-3; abundance: .; CDR3aa: CASSADRVGIGTQYF; CDR3nt: TGTGCCAGCAGCGCCGACAGGGTGGGGATTGGTACGCAGTATTTT
d_gene: TRBD1; v_gene: TRBV9; j_gene: TRBJ2-2; abundance: .; CDR3aa: CASSIWDSSNTGELFF; CDR3nt: TGTGCCAGCAGCATTTGGGACAGTTCGAACACCGGGGAGCTGTTTTTT
d_gene: TRBD1; v_gene: TRBV29-1; j_gene: TRBJ1-4; abundance: .; CDR3aa: CSVWGTGEKLFF; CDR3nt: TGCAGCGTTTGGGGGACAGGGGAAAAACTGTTTTTT
d_gene: .; v_gene: TRBV11-2; j_gene: TRBJ2-4; abundance: .; CDR3aa: CASSLEGGPVKNIQYF; CDR3nt: TGTGCCAGCAGCTTAGAGGGGGGGCCGGTCAAAAACATTCAGTACTTC
d_gene: .; v_gene: TRBV12-3/TRBV12-4; j_gene: TRBJ1-3; abundance: few; CDR3aa: CASRGLGNTIYF; CDR3nt: TGTGCCAGCAGAGGACTTGGAAACACCATATATTTT
d_gene: TRBD2; v_gene: TRBV9; j_gene: TRBJ2-5; abundance: once; CDR3aa: CASSVNSGGEETQYF; CDR3nt: TGTGCCAGCAGCGTTAATAGCGGGGGGGAAGAGACCCAGTACTTC
d_gene: TRBD1; v_gene: TRBV7-8; j_gene: TRBJ1-1; abundance: .; CDR3aa: CASSLISTGIAPRAFF; CDR3nt: TGTGCCAGCAGCTTAATATCGACAGGGATCGCTCCGAGAGCTTTCTTT
d_gene: TRBD1; v_gene: TRBV3-1/TRBV3-2; j_gene: TRBJ1-3; abundance: .; CDR3aa: CASSLTGVGNTIYF; CDR3nt: TGTGCCAGCAGCCTTACAGGGGTCGGAAACACCATATATTTT
d_gene: .; v_gene: TRBV30; j_gene: TRBJ1-3; abundance: .; CDR3aa: CAWARSGNTIYF; CDR3nt: TGTGCCTGGGCCCGCTCTGGAAACACCATATATTTT
d_gene: .; v_gene: TRBV7-2; j_gene: TRBJ2-7; abundance: .; CDR3aa: CASSSQTYYEQYF; CDR3nt: TGTGCCAGCAGCTCCCAGACATATTACGAGCAGTACTTC
d_gene: .; v_gene: TRBV2; j_gene: TRBJ1-2; abundance: few; CDR3aa: CASSTQGRGGYTF; CDR3nt: TGTGCCAGCAGTACACAGGGAAGAGGTGGCTACACCTTC
d_gene: .; v_gene: TRBV7-8; j_gene: TRBJ1-5; abundance: few; CDR3aa: CASSRYSNQPQHF; CDR3nt: TGTGCCAGCAGTCGTTATAGCAATCAGCCCCAGCATTTT
d_gene: TRBD1; v_gene: TRBV6-5; j_gene: TRBJ1-4; abundance: .; CDR3aa: CASSYSGGAGEKLFF; CDR3nt: TGTGCCAGCAGTTACTCAGGGGGCGCGGGGGAAAAACTGTTTTTT
d_gene: TRBD2; v_gene: TRBV19; j_gene: TRBJ2-1; abundance: .; CDR3aa: CASSGAGNSYNEQFF; CDR3nt: TGTGCCAGTAGTGGAGCGGGGAACTCCTACAATGAGCAGTTCTTC
d_gene: .; v_gene: TRBV6-5; j_gene: TRBJ2-1; abundance: .; CDR3aa: CASSRDTLYNEQFF; CDR3nt: TGTGCCAGCAGCCGGGACACGCTATACAATGAGCAGTTCTTC
d_gene: TRBD1; v_gene: TRBV24-1; j_gene: TRBJ2-3; abundance: .; CDR3aa: CATSGGTGFSVWTDTQYF; CDR3nt: TGTGCCACCAGTGGGGGGACAGGGTTTTCGGTGTGGACAGATACGCAGTATTTT
d_gene: .; v_gene: TRBV30; j_gene: TRBJ1-2; abundance: .; CDR3aa: CAWSAESYGYTF; CDR3nt: TGTGCCTGGAGTGCGGAGTCCTATGGCTACACCTTC
d_gene: .; v_gene: TRBV25-1; j_gene: TRBJ2-3; abundance: .; CDR3aa: CASSVYTTDTQYF; CDR3nt: TGTGCCAGCAGTGTCTATACCACAGATACGCAGTATTTT
d_gene: TRBD1; v_gene: TRBV6-6; j_gene: TRBJ1-6; abundance: .; CDR3aa: CASSAGTVYSPLHF; CDR3nt: TGTGCCAGCAGTGCAGGGACAGTTTACTCACCCCTCCACTTT
d_gene: TRBD1; v_gene: TRBV29-1; j_gene: TRBJ2-1; abundance: .; CDR3aa: CSASGTALGVEQFF; CDR3nt: TGCAGCGCCTCCGGGACAGCCCTCGGGGTTGAGCAGTTCTTC
d_gene: .; v_gene: TRBV7-6; j_gene: TRBJ1-2; abundance: .; CDR3aa: CASSPSPGHGYTF; CDR3nt: TGTGCCAGCAGCCCCTCCCCAGGCCACGGCTACACCTTC
d_gene: TRBD1; v_gene: TRBV5-1; j_gene: TRBJ2-7; abundance: .; CDR3aa: CASSGGQGYEQYF; CDR3nt: TGCGCCAGCAGCGGGGGACAGGGATACGAGCAGTACTTC
d_gene: .; v_gene: TRBV2; j_gene: TRBJ2-3; abundance: .; CDR3aa: CASRQGVVADTQYF; CDR3nt: TGTGCCAGCAGACAAGGGGTTGTGGCAGATACGCAGTATTTT
d_gene: TRBD2; v_gene: TRBV24-1; j_gene: TRBJ2-2; abundance: .; CDR3aa: CATSDPSGGATGELFF; CDR3nt: TGTGCCACCAGTGACCCCAGCGGGGGGGCCACCGGGGAGCTGTTTTTT
d_gene: TRBD1; v_gene: TRBV28; j_gene: TRBJ2-3; abundance: .; CDR3aa: CASRGQGYTDTQYF; CDR3nt: TGTGCCAGCAGGGGACAGGGGTACACAGATACGCAGTATTTT
d_gene: TRBD1; v_gene: TRBV2; j_gene: TRBJ2-7; abundance: few; CDR3aa: CASRPDRVRSYEQYF; CDR3nt: TGTGCCAGCAGACCTGACAGGGTTAGGTCCTACGAGCAGTACTTC
d_gene: TRBD1; v_gene: TRBV10-1; j_gene: TRBJ1-1; abundance: .; CDR3aa: CASSGTGPGTEAFF; CDR3nt: TGCGCCAGCAGTGGGACAGGCCCGGGCACTGAAGCTTTCTTT
d_gene: .; v_gene: TRBV6-5; j_gene: TRBJ1-2; abundance: .; CDR3aa: CASSLRENWGGYGYTF; CDR3nt: TGTGCCAGCAGTTTACGCGAGAACTGGGGAGGATATGGCTACACCTTC
d_gene: .; v_gene: TRBV9; j_gene: TRBJ2-5; abundance: many; CDR3aa: CASSVAGQGVETQYF; CDR3nt: TGTGCCAGCAGCGTAGCTGGCCAAGGGGTGGAGACCCAGTACTTC
d_gene: .; v_gene: TRBV7-3; j_gene: TRBJ2-2; abundance: .; CDR3aa: CASSIRAGVNTGELFF; CDR3nt: TGTGCCAGCAGCATCAGGGCTGGGGTGAACACCGGGGAGCTGTTTTTT
d_gene: TRBD2; v_gene: TRBV18; j_gene: TRBJ2-5; abundance: .; CDR3aa: CASSPGGGQETQYF; CDR3nt: TGTGCCAGCTCACCAGGCGGGGGGCAAGAGACCCAGTACTTC
d_gene: .; v_gene: TRBV6-2/TRBV6-3; j_gene: TRBJ1-2; abundance: .; CDR3aa: CASSYSGHRPPRNTF; CDR3nt: TGTGCCAGCAGTTACTCCGGACATCGGCCCCCTAGGAACACCTTC
d_gene: .; v_gene: TRBV2; j_gene: TRBJ1-5; abundance: .; CDR3aa: CASSEKSGHPQPQHF; CDR3nt: TGTGCCAGCAGTGAAAAATCAGGACATCCCCAGCCCCAGCATTTT
d_gene: TRBD1; v_gene: TRBV2; j_gene: TRBJ1-3; abundance: once; CDR3aa: CASRVTGGGGNTIYF; CDR3nt: TGTGCCAGCAGAGTAACAGGGGGCGGTGGAAACACCATATATTTT
d_gene: TRBD1; v_gene: TRBV6-5; j_gene: TRBJ2-7; abundance: .; CDR3aa: CASSEGQQSSYEQYF; CDR3nt: TGTGCCAGCAGCGAGGGACAGCAGAGCTCCTACGAGCAGTACTTC
d_gene: TRBD2; v_gene: TRBV3-1/TRBV3-2; j_gene: TRBJ2-1; abundance: .; CDR3aa: CASSQETWAGEHNEQFF; CDR3nt: TGTGCCAGCAGCCAAGAAACGTGGGCGGGGGAGCACAATGAGCAGTTCTTC
d_gene: .; v_gene: TRBV15; j_gene: TRBJ1-1; abundance: .; CDR3aa: CATSRDRQGTNTEAFF; CDR3nt: TGTGCCACCAGCAGAGATCGGCAGGGGACGAACACTGAAGCTTTCTTT
d_gene: .; v_gene: TRBV14; j_gene: TRBJ2-3; abundance: .; CDR3aa: CASSKALPPGARYF; CDR3nt: TGTGCCAGCAGCAAGGCCCTCCCGCCAGGGGCTAGGTATTTT
d_gene: TRBD1; v_gene: TRBV19; j_gene: TRBJ1-5; abundance: .; CDR3aa: CASSISGQSDRPQHF; CDR3nt: TGTGCCAGTAGTATCTCGGGACAGTCTGATCGGCCCCAGCATTTT
d_gene: .; v_gene: TRBV6-5; j_gene: TRBJ1-2; abundance: .; CDR3aa: CASSLSINYGYTF; CDR3nt: TGTGCCAGCAGTCTGAGTATTAACTATGGCTACACCTTC
d_gene: .; v_gene: TRBV5-6; j_gene: TRBJ2-3; abundance: few; CDR3aa: CASSFQMDTQYF; CDR3nt: TGTGCCAGCAGCTTCCAGATGGATACGCAGTATTTT
d_gene: .; v_gene: TRBV7-9; j_gene: TRBJ1-1; abundance: .; CDR3aa: CASSDRRTEENTEAFF; CDR3nt: TGTGCCAGCAGCGATAGGAGGACAGAAGAGAACACTGAAGCTTTCTTT
d_gene: .; v_gene: TRBV19; j_gene: TRBJ1-3; abundance: .; CDR3aa: CASSINGDSGNTIYF; CDR3nt: TGTGCCAGTAGTATAAACGGGGACTCTGGAAACACCATATATTTT
d_gene: TRBD2; v_gene: TRBV6-5; j_gene: TRBJ2-3; abundance: .; CDR3aa: CASSTSGGWDTQYF; CDR3nt: TGTGCCAGCAGCACTAGCGGGGGTTGGGATACGCAGTATTTT